This is a list of T cell receptor beta chains from one sample in a study of control samples from healthy donors and cancer patients. Some clones are missing from TCRdb's copy, which holds only in-frame ones; the method was immunoSEQ multiplex PCR. The sample holds 95,000 to 100,000 clones; around 89% are singletons and the top ten take approximately 8.3%. Input material: blood. Receptors were obtained from a man under 40 in good health. Both conserved end residues are part of each CDR3. Each record gives: D gene, V gene, clone size, J gene, CDR3 protein, CDR3 DNA. D genes are given only for firm matches. The size field is filled for only some rows; it gives once, few, many or a size class.

>.|TRBV7-3|.|TRBJ1-1
CASSTNRNTEAFF
TGTGCCAGCAGCACCAATCGGAACACTGAAGCTTTCTTT
>.|TRBV5-1|.|TRBJ1-1
CASNSILNTEAFF
TGCGCCAGCAACTCCATTTTGAACACTGAAGCTTTCTTT
>.|TRBV9|.|TRBJ1-2
CASSDSTAIYGYTF
TGTGCCAGCAGCGATTCCACAGCTATCTATGGCTACACCTTC
>.|TRBV2|.|TRBJ2-2
CASKLTASTTGELFF
TGTGCCAGCAAGCTTACGGCCTCTACCACCGGGGAGCTGTTTTTT
>TRBD2|TRBV10-3|.|TRBJ2-7
CAISGLTGLATYEQYF
TGTGCCATCAGTGGATTAACGGGACTAGCAACCTACGAGCAGTACTTC
>.|TRBV6-5|.|TRBJ1-1
CASNRGEAFF
TGTGCCAGCAATAGGGGGGAAGCTTTCTTT
>.|TRBV7-9|.|TRBJ1-2
CASSLATGLRSYTF
TGTGCCAGCAGCTTAGCCACAGGGCTCCGGAGCTACACCTTC
>.|TRBV5-1|.|TRBJ2-7
CASRALGSTYEQYF
TGCGCCAGCAGGGCCTTGGGGTCTACCTACGAGCAGTACTTC
>.|TRBV7-9|.|TRBJ1-4
CASSFTGLGTNEKLFF
TGTGCCAGCAGCTTCACGGGACTGGGTACTAATGAAAAACTGTTTTTT
>.|TRBV4-3|.|TRBJ2-2
CASSQDLRGAGELFF
TGCGCCAGCAGCCAAGATCTTAGGGGCGCCGGGGAGCTGTTTTTT
>.|TRBV18|.|TRBJ1-2
CASRGDLNYGYTF
TGTGCCAGCCGTGGGGATCTTAACTATGGCTACACCTTC
>.|TRBV7-6|few|TRBJ1-2
CASSNHRSGKNGYTF
TGTGCCAGCAGCAACCACAGAAGCGGGAAGAATGGCTACACCTTC
>TRBD1|TRBV28|.|TRBJ1-4
CASSWDSPNEKLFF
TGTGCCAGCAGCTGGGACAGCCCCAATGAAAAACTGTTTTTT
>TRBD1|TRBV28|.|TRBJ1-4
CASSSQTGENEKLFF
TGTGCCAGCAGTTCTCAGACAGGGGAAAATGAAAAACTGTTTTTT
>.|TRBV25-1|few|TRBJ2-7
CASSDQAAYEQYF
TGTGCCAGCAGTGATCAAGCGGCCTACGAGCAGTACTTC
>.|TRBV4-1|few|TRBJ1-1
CASSQETGRNTEAFF
TGCGCCAGCAGCCAAGAAACCGGACGGAACACTGAAGCTTTCTTT
>.|TRBV18|.|TRBJ2-1
CASSPYSPYSQAIYNEQFF
TGTGCCAGCTCACCATATTCCCCTTATTCCCAGGCTATTTACAATGAGCAGTTCTTC
>.|TRBV21-1|once|TRBJ2-2
CASRDPNTGELFF
TGTGCCAGCAGGGACCCGAACACCGGGGAGCTGTTTTTT
>.|TRBV5-8|.|TRBJ1-1
CASSLDTSKAEAFF
TGTGCCAGCAGCCTGGACACCTCGAAGGCTGAAGCTTTCTTT
>.|TRBV7-6|.|TRBJ1-6
CASSLGRRNNSPLHF
TGTGCCAGCAGCTTAGGTCGAAGGAACAATTCACCCCTCCACTTT
>.|TRBV14|.|TRBJ2-3
CASSQFPGGTDTQYF
TGTGCCAGCAGCCAATTTCCCGGGGGAACAGATACGCAGTATTTT
>.|TRBV30|.|TRBJ1-4
CAWSRGQEDEKLFF
TGTGCCTGGAGCCGGGGGCAGGAGGATGAAAAACTGTTTTTT
>.|TRBV18|once|TRBJ2-7
CASSPAPGSYEQYF
TGTGCCAGCTCCCCCGCGCCAGGGTCCTACGAGCAGTACTTC
>TRBD2|TRBV15|.|TRBJ2-6
CATSSGGGSGANVLTF
TGTGCCACCAGCAGCGGGGGGGGGTCTGGGGCCAACGTCCTGACTTTC
>TRBD1|TRBV2|.|TRBJ1-2
CARTGDHLGYTF
TGTGCCCGGACAGGGGATCATTTGGGCTACACCTTC
>.|TRBV19|.|TRBJ1-5
CANARRSNQPQHF
TGTGCCAACGCTAGAAGGAGCAATCAGCCCCAGCATTTT
>.|TRBV6-1|.|TRBJ1-5
CASSENGPQHF
TGTGCCAGCAGTGAGAACGGGCCCCAGCATTTT
>.|TRBV9|.|TRBJ2-3
CASSGGVVGTDTQYF
TGTGCCAGCAGCGGAGGGGTGGTGGGCACAGATACGCAGTATTTT
>.|TRBV6-5|few|TRBJ2-1
CASGDWYNEQFF
TGTGCCAGCGGGGACTGGTACAATGAGCAGTTCTTC
>.|TRBV5-1|.|TRBJ1-2
CASSKEAVDGYTF
TGCGCCAGCAGCAAGGAGGCTGTCGATGGCTACACCTTC
>TRBD2|TRBV11-3|.|TRBJ2-3
CASAGERGGRDTQYF
TGTGCCAGCGCCGGGGAGCGGGGGGGCCGAGATACGCAGTATTTT
>.|TRBV19|.|TRBJ1-1
CASSIAGVGGRTEAFF
TGTGCCAGTAGTATAGCTGGTGTGGGCGGGCGCACTGAAGCTTTCTTT
>.|TRBV14|.|TRBJ1-1
CASSQDRQRTEAFF
TGTGCCAGCAGCCAAGACCGACAACGCACTGAAGCTTTCTTT
>.|TRBV28|.|TRBJ1-1
CASSFEATEAFF
TGTGCCAGCAGTTTTGAGGCCACTGAAGCTTTCTTT
>.|TRBV5-1|.|TRBJ1-3
CASSLETAGNTIYF
TGCGCCAGCAGCTTGGAGACAGCTGGAAACACCATATATTTT
>.|TRBV27|medium-sized|TRBJ1-1
CASSFRTEEYVTEAFF
TGTGCCAGCAGTTTCAGGACGGAAGAGTATGTCACTGAAGCTTTCTTT
>TRBD2|TRBV5-4|.|TRBJ2-1
CASSSGLAGVVDEQFF
TGTGCCAGCAGCTCTGGACTAGCGGGAGTAGTGGATGAGCAGTTCTTC
>.|TRBV5-1|.|TRBJ2-5
CASSFAQPPKTQYF
TGCGCCAGCAGCTTCGCCCAACCCCCCAAGACCCAGTACTTC
>.|TRBV24-1|.|TRBJ2-2
CATSVSLGQHREPNTGELFF
TGTGCCACCAGTGTAAGTCTCGGGCAACACCGGGAACCAAACACCGGGGAGCTGTTTTTT
>.|TRBV19|.|TRBJ2-5
CASSELQFQETQYF
TGTGCCAGTAGCGAGTTACAGTTTCAAGAGACCCAGTACTTC
>.|TRBV20-1|.|TRBJ1-3
CSAGSGNTIYF
TGCAGTGCTGGGTCTGGAAACACCATATATTTT
>TRBD1|TRBV7-2|.|TRBJ2-6
CASSPTGGSSGANVLTF
TGTGCCAGCAGCCCAACAGGGGGGTCTTCAGGGGCCAACGTCCTGACTTTC